This is a list of T cell receptor beta chains from one sample in a study of T cells in tumors and immune-related adverse events. Clones were sequenced by immunoSEQ multiplex PCR, and TCRdb holds only the in-frame ones, with some missing. This table holds 20,000 to 25,000 clones, just over 90% found once. The sample consisted of lymph node tissue, taken from a patient treated with anti-PD-1 therapy. These receptors came from a female donor with metastatic renal cell carcinoma. CDR3s include the opening cysteine and the closing phenylalanine or tryptophan. D genes are given only for firm matches. Clone size is not always given. Where it is, it says once, few, many or a class for expanded clones.

V	size	J	D	CDR3	DNA
TRBV6-1	.	TRBJ2-7	.	CASSDPGLEQYF	TGTGCCAGCAGTGACCCGGGCCTCGAGCAGTACTTC
TRBV10-1	.	TRBJ2-1	TRBD2	CASKGSGINEQFF	TGCGCCAGCAAAGGTAGCGGGATAAATGAGCAGTTCTTC
TRBV11-3	.	TRBJ2-4	.	CASSLGGDTENIQYF	TGTGCCAGCAGCTTAGGAGGGGACACTGAAAACATTCAGTACTTC
TRBV19	.	TRBJ1-1	TRBD1	CASGQGRLGNTEAFF	TGTGCCAGTGGACAGGGGCGACTTGGGAACACTGAAGCTTTCTTT
TRBV5-4	.	TRBJ1-2	TRBD1	CASSSPGQGNYGYTF	TGTGCCAGCAGCTCCCCGGGACAGGGGAACTATGGCTACACCTTC
TRBV10-1	.	TRBJ2-3	TRBD2	CASSEVFSGSTDTQYF	TGCGCCAGCAGTGAGGTATTTAGCGGGAGCACAGATACGCAGTATTTT
TRBV15	.	TRBJ2-1	.	CATSRDKYSYNEQFF	TGTGCCACCAGCAGAGATAAGTACTCCTACAATGAGCAGTTCTTC
TRBV4-2	.	TRBJ2-1	.	CASSPQSGQSSYNEQFF	TGTGCCAGCAGCCCACAGTCCGGACAAAGCTCCTACAATGAGCAGTTCTTC
TRBV7-8	.	TRBJ2-1	TRBD2	CASSLVWEFSGRALVNEQFF	TGTGCCAGCAGCTTAGTATGGGAATTTAGCGGGAGGGCCCTCGTCAATGAGCAGTTCTTC
TRBV7-9	.	TRBJ1-1	.	CASSMNTEAFF	TGTGCCAGCAGCATGAACACTGAAGCTTTCTTT
TRBV5-6	.	TRBJ2-1	.	CASRLPGPRYNEQFF	TGTGCCAGCAGACTACCGGGACCCCGATACAATGAGCAGTTCTTC
TRBV29-1	.	TRBJ1-1	TRBD1	CSVVQGAHNTEAFF	TGCAGCGTTGTGCAGGGGGCGCATAACACTGAAGCTTTCTTT
TRBV6-5	.	TRBJ2-1	.	CASSYLEAGNEQFF	TGTGCCAGCAGTTACTTGGAGGCAGGCAATGAGCAGTTCTTC
TRBV30	once	TRBJ2-7	TRBD2	CAWTISRTSGSRGEQYF	TGTGCCTGGACCATATCCCGGACTAGCGGGAGCCGGGGCGAGCAGTACTTC
TRBV18	.	TRBJ1-1	.	CASSPAARNTEAFF	TGTGCCAGCTCACCAGCTGCGCGGAACACTGAAGCTTTCTTT
TRBV6-1	.	TRBJ1-1	.	CASSKTENTEAFF	TGTGCCAGCAGTAAAACAGAGAACACTGAAGCTTTCTTT
TRBV5-1	.	TRBJ2-2	.	CASSPRGGENTGELFF	TGCGCCAGCAGCCCAAGAGGGGGGGAGAACACCGGGGAGCTGTTTTTT
TRBV28	.	TRBJ2-7	.	CASSLTLAYEQYF	TGTGCCAGCAGTTTGACCCTAGCATACGAGCAGTACTTC
TRBV25-1	.	TRBJ1-2	.	CASSEWQEHNYGYTF	TGTGCCAGCAGTGAATGGCAGGAGCATAACTATGGCTACACCTTC
TRBV15	.	TRBJ2-1	TRBD2	CATEKVRGANNEQFF	TGTGCCACGGAAAAAGTGCGGGGGGCCAACAATGAGCAGTTCTTC
TRBV6-1	.	TRBJ1-5	TRBD1	CASSMATGGIQPQHF	TGTGCCAGCAGCATGGCGACAGGGGGAATCCAGCCCCAGCATTTT
TRBV7-2	.	TRBJ1-3	TRBD1	CASSRQGASGNTIYF	TGTGCCAGCAGCCGACAGGGGGCGAGTGGAAACACCATATATTTT
TRBV7-2	.	TRBJ1-5	.	CASSFSYSNQPQHF	TGTGCCAGCAGCTTCTCTTATAGCAATCAGCCCCAGCATTTT
TRBV2	.	TRBJ2-4	TRBD2	CASTLDSGGSLAKNIQYF	TGTGCCAGCACCCTGGATAGCGGGGGATCTTTAGCCAAAAACATTCAGTACTTC
TRBV13	.	TRBJ2-7	TRBD2	CASRLAGGPYEQYF	TGTGCCAGCAGGTTAGCGGGGGGGCCTTATGAGCAGTACTTC
TRBV2	few	TRBJ2-1	.	CAIHFTGLNEQFF	TGTGCCATCCATTTTACAGGGTTGAATGAGCAGTTCTTC
TRBV18	.	TRBJ2-3	.	CASSPTDTDTQYF	TGTGCCAGCTCACCAACAGACACAGATACGCAGTATTTT